A selection of T cell receptor beta chains follows, all from one sample in a study of control samples from healthy donors and cancer patients. Clones were sequenced by immunoSEQ multiplex PCR, and TCRdb holds only the in-frame ones, with some missing. Seen here are roughly 130,000 clones, 70% to 90% observed once, and the top ten hold roughly 3.2%. Specimen: blood. These receptors were obtained from a man over 45 in good health. The CDR3 runs from the conserved cysteine through the conserved F or W. A D gene is named only where the DNA matches it firmly. Expanded clones are given a class, and other clones once, few, many or no size at all.

d_gene	v_gene	abundance	j_gene	CDR3nt	CDR3aa
-	TRBV11-2	-	TRBJ1-1	TGTGCCAGCAGCTTAGGGCGCCAGGGGCTTACTGAAGCTTTCTTT	CASSLGRQGLTEAFF
-	TRBV10-1	-	TRBJ1-2	TGCGCCAGCAGTGACAGCTCCTATGGCTACACCTTC	CASSDSSYGYTF
TRBD1	TRBV24-1	-	TRBJ2-2	TGTGCCACCAGTACATCCGGGACAGGGGGATCTTACGGGGAGCTGTTTTTT	CATSTSGTGGSYGELFF
-	TRBV19	-	TRBJ1-3	TGTGCCAGTGTCTCAGGCCCTTATAGCTCTGGAAACACCATATATTTT	CASVSGPYSSGNTIYF
-	TRBV5-4	-	TRBJ2-1	TGTGCCAGCAGCTTGCGGTCAAATGAGCAGTTCTTC	CASSLRSNEQFF
TRBD1	TRBV11-1	-	TRBJ1-6	TGTGCCAGCAGCCGGACGGGACAGTTGGATTCACCCCTCCACTTT	CASSRTGQLDSPLHF
TRBD1	TRBV2	-	TRBJ2-4	TGTGCCAGCAGTGAAGTGCATGGGACAGGGGGCCGGAACATTCAGTACTTC	CASSEVHGTGGRNIQYF
-	TRBV29-1	-	TRBJ2-3	TGCAGCGTTGGGGTAGCGTCGGGAGATACGCAGTATTTT	CSVGVASGDTQYF
TRBD2	TRBV5-5	few	TRBJ2-7	TGTGCCAGCAGCTTGGGTGCCGGGACTATCGAGCAGTACTTC	CASSLGAGTIEQYF
TRBD2	TRBV9	few	TRBJ2-2	TGTGCCAGCGGTAGGGAGGGAGAAAGGTACACCGGGGAGCTGTTTTTT	CASGREGERYTGELFF
-	TRBV19	-	TRBJ2-1	TGTGCCAGTAGTTCCTATAGTAATGAGCAGTTCTTC	CASSSYSNEQFF
TRBD2	TRBV5-1	few	TRBJ2-1	TGCGCCAGCAGACCGTACGCGGCTAGCGGGGGATCTGGTGAGCAGTTCTTC	CASRPYAASGGSGEQFF
-	TRBV14	-	TRBJ2-7	TGTGCCAGCAGCCATCTTACCTACGAGCAGTACTTC	CASSHLTYEQYF
-	TRBV28	-	TRBJ1-3	TGTGCCAGCAGTTCCCCAGAGTACTCTGGAAACACCATATATTTT	CASSSPEYSGNTIYF
-	TRBV7-3	-	TRBJ1-1	TGTGCCAGCAGCCCAAACTCCGGACGGAACACTGAAGCTTTCTTT	CASSPNSGRNTEAFF
-	TRBV28	-	TRBJ2-3	TGTGCCAGCAGTTTATGGTTCGGCAGCAGCTACACAGATACGCAGTATTTT	CASSLWFGSSYTDTQYF
TRBD1	TRBV7-2	-	TRBJ1-5	TGTGCCAGCAGCCCAGGACAGGGTCCCCTGCCCCAGCATTTT	CASSPGQGPLPQHF
-	TRBV5-6	-	TRBJ1-1	TGTGCCAGCAGCTTGGAAACAGGGAGGACTGAAGCTTTCTTT	CASSLETGRTEAFF
TRBD2	TRBV30	-	TRBJ2-5	TGTGCCTTTACTAAGGGACTAGCGGGGTCATTCCAAGAGACCCAGTACTTC	CAFTKGLAGSFQETQYF
-	TRBV7-8	-	TRBJ2-7	TGTGCCAGCAGCTTAAGGACGGTTTTGAGGGAGCAGTACTTC	CASSLRTVLREQYF
TRBD1	TRBV29-1	-	TRBJ1-1	TGCAGCGTTGGGGCCCCCCAGGGGGCGATTTTGGCTTTCTTT	CSVGAPQGAILAFF
TRBD1	TRBV7-2	-	TRBJ2-1	TGTGCCAGCAGCTTAGACAGGGGTGATGAGCAGTTCTTC	CASSLDRGDEQFF
TRBD1	TRBV27	-	TRBJ1-6	TGTGCCAGCAGACCCGAGGACAGGCACTCACCCCTCCACTTT	CASRPEDRHSPLHF
-	TRBV30	-	TRBJ2-5	TGTGCCTGGACCCTGGTCGGCCAAGAGACCCAGTACTTC	CAWTLVGQETQYF
-	TRBV6-2/TRBV6-3	-	TRBJ1-5	TGTGCCAGCAGTTACGACCGCGAAACGCCCCAGCATTTT	CASSYDRETPQHF
-	TRBV6-5	-	TRBJ2-1	TGTGCCAGCAGCCCCGCGGCTTTTACTATCAATGAGCAGTTCTTC	CASSPAAFTINEQFF
TRBD1	TRBV2	-	TRBJ2-1	TGTGCCAGCTCTTCACCAGGGGGCCGAGTCTACAATGAGCAGTTCTTC	CASSSPGGRVYNEQFF
TRBD1	TRBV5-8	-	TRBJ1-2	TGTGCCAGCAGCGAAACTAGCCAGGGGGGCTTGTACTATGGCTACACCTTC	CASSETSQGGLYYGYTF
-	TRBV7-8	-	TRBJ1-6	TGTGCCAGCAGTACAGACCCGCTAGGGTCACCCCTCCACTTT	CASSTDPLGSPLHF
-	TRBV2	-	TRBJ1-2	TGTGCCAGCAGTGAAAACAGGTTCACTGGCTACACCTTC	CASSENRFTGYTF
-	TRBV19	once	TRBJ1-6	TGTGCCAGTAGTATAGGGGGGGGACCTTCACCCCTCCACTTT	CASSIGGGPSPLHF
TRBD2	TRBV28	-	TRBJ2-7	TGTGCCAGCGAGAGCGGGGGGGAAACCTCCTACGAGCAGTACTTC	CASESGGETSYEQYF
TRBD1	TRBV29-1	-	TRBJ2-3	TGCAGCGTTCGAGGTGGCAGGGGGTACACAGATACGCAGTATTTT	CSVRGGRGYTDTQYF
TRBD2	TRBV11-2	once	TRBJ2-1	TGTGCCAGCAGCTTAGTGTTCGGGGGGGAGCAGTTCTTC	CASSLVFGGEQFF
-	TRBV10-3	once	TRBJ2-7	TGTGCCATCAGTGATTATACTAGCCGGGACGAGCAGTACTTC	CAISDYTSRDEQYF
-	TRBV7-3	-	TRBJ2-1	TGTGCCAGCAGCTTGGACCCCGATTCCTACAATGAGCAGTTCTTC	CASSLDPDSYNEQFF
-	TRBV25-1	-	TRBJ1-6	TGTGCCAGCAGTGAATATGTTGGGTCGGGGGGATTCTCACCCCTCCACTTT	CASSEYVGSGGFSPLHF
-	TRBV5-6	-	TRBJ2-7	TGTGCCAGCAGCTCTAGGGGGGTTCTTCTTCTCGAGCAGTACTTC	CASSSRGVLLLEQYF
-	TRBV2	-	TRBJ1-2	TGTGCCAGCAGTGACAGGGGTACGGACGGCTACACCTTC	CASSDRGTDGYTF
TRBD1	TRBV11-2	-	TRBJ2-5	TGTGCCAGCAGCTTATTTCGCGACAGGGAGGAGACCCAGTACTTC	CASSLFRDREETQYF
-	TRBV4-1	-	TRBJ1-4	TGCGCCAGCAGCCAAGAAGTGGGGGGGCGAAGTGAAAAACTGTTTTTT	CASSQEVGGRSEKLFF